One sample yielded the 26 T cell receptor beta chains listed below, sequenced in a study of CD4 T cells in relation to SARS-CoV-2 and coronaviruses. Method: immunoSEQ multiplex PCR; TCRdb's copy keeps in-frame clones and lacks some. This table has 26,000 or so clones, 60% to 80% appearing once. No antigen has been assigned to these receptors. Unexposed donor CD4+ T cells date from about 2010-2018, before the COVID-19 pandemic. After about ten days of culture, CD4+ T cells were isolated. Specimen: CD4+ T cells from PBMCs, cultured in vitro. The receptors come from a human donor in good health.

The gene calls are TRBV12-5 and TRBJ1-5; no reliable D call. The germline V and J ends were trimmed by 6 bases and 5 bases, with 8 bases remaining between them. The CDR3 contains 12 residues. Germline V CDR1 and CDR2: LGHNT, FRNRAP. The CDR3 region has the DNA TGTGCTAGTGGCTCGGGCGATCAGCCCCAGCATTTT. Translating it yields CASGSGDQPQHF.

The chain is built from TRBV4-1 and TRBJ2-2; D possibly corresponds to TRBD1 (5 bases). Germline CDR1 reads MGHRA; CDR2 reads YSYEKL. The CDR3 consists of 17 residues. V lost 4 bases and J 2 bases, leaving 17 bases between the germline ends. Written as DNA, the CDR3 is TGCGCCAGCAGCCCGAGGACACACAGGATTAACACCGGGGAGCTGTTTTTT. Translated: CASSPRTHRINTGELFF.

V usage is TRBV14 and J usage is TRBJ1-2, with D uncertain. V gave up 2 bases and J gave up 3 bases, with 7 bases separating them. The CDR3 length is 13 residues. Germline lookup yields CDR1 SGHDN and CDR2 FVKESK. The CDR3 spells CASSQNVDYGYTF. The CDR3 nucleotides are TGTGCCAGCAGCCAAAACGTGGACTATGGCTACACCTTC.

This clone was recorded a few times. The chain recombines TRBV19 with TRBJ2-1, with TRBD1 identical over 9 bases. Per germline, CDR1 LNHDA and CDR2 SQIVND (reference sequence). With 7 bases clipped from V and 9 bases from J, the junction kept 4 bases outside the gene matches. This CDR3 is 12 amino acids long. The CDR3: CASKTGGGEQFF. In DNA form, the CDR3 reads TGTGCCAGTAAAACAGGGGGCGGTGAGCAGTTCTTC.

CDR3 region: CASSQDRIGQGFGYTF. CDR3 bases: TGTGCCAGCAGCCAAGATCGAATCGGTCAGGGGTTTGGCTACACCTTC. This chain uses TRBV3-1 (or the pseudogene TRBV3-2) with TRBJ1-2; tentatively, D is TRBD1 (6 bases). The CDR3 loop spans 16 amino acids. The V end lost 0 bases, the J end lost 7 bases, and 18 bases lay between the germline ends. Germline-derived CDR1 and CDR2 are LGHDT and YNNKEL (reference sequence).

V is TRBV9 and J is TRBJ2-5; 7 bases are shared with TRBD2. J was trimmed by 5 bases and V by 0 bases; bases with no gene match: 4. The germline gives CDR1 SGDLS, CDR2 YYNGEE. This CDR3 is built from 14 residues. The CDR3 sequence: CASSVVGRGETQYF. CDR3 in DNA: TGTGCCAGCAGCGTAGTCGGGCGGGGGGAGACCCAGTACTTC.

About this clone itself: Its ends do not fully match the called genes, so a read error is possible. The CDR3 sequence: CASSLWTGLNTEAFF. CDR3 DNA: TGTGCTAGCAGCTTATGGACAGGGTTGAACACTGAAGCTTTCTTT. The gene calls are TRBV7-7 and TRBJ1-1; 8 bases are shared with TRBD1. This CDR3 has 15 amino acids. Germline-derived CDR1 and CDR2 are SSHAT and FNYEAQ (reference sequence).

V usage is TRBV6-6 and J usage is TRBJ2-3, with TRBD2 as a possible D gene (7 bases). V was pared by 8 bases and J by 3 bases, with 18 bases between. The CDR3 runs 15 residues. Germline CDR1 is MNHNY and CDR2 is SVGAGI (reference sequence). CDR3 in amino acids: CASYTGGSETDTQYF. The CDR3 bases are TGTGCCAGCTATACGGGGGGCTCAGAGACAGATACGCAGTATTTT.

This chain joins TRBV18 and TRBJ1-3; the match to TRBD1 covers 8 bases. The CDR3 consists of 15 residues. The V gene end was trimmed by 2 bases and the J gene end by 4 bases; junction bases not matched to a gene: 4. CDR1 KGHSH and CDR2 LQKENI come from the germline V gene. For the CDR3, the DNA is TGTGCCAGCTCACCAGGACAGGGAGGCGGAAACACCATATATTTT. Encoded protein: CASSPGQGGGNTIYF.

The chain links TRBV10-3 to TRBJ2-6, with D unclear. Germline lookup yields CDR1 ENHRY and CDR2 SYGVKD. The V end lost 5 bases, the J end lost 0 bases, and 8 bases lay between the germline ends. This CDR3 comprises 15 residues. The CDR3 sequence is CAISLLSSGANVLTF. CDR3 in DNA: TGTGCCATCAGTTTACTCAGCTCTGGGGCCAACGTCCTGACTTTC.

The chain links TRBV18 to TRBJ2-5; possibly TRBD1 for D (6 bases). The V and J ends lost 3 bases and 2 bases respectively, with 13 bases between them. Germline V CDR1 and CDR2: KGHSH, LQKENI. The CDR3 length is 15 residues. The DNA of the CDR3 is TGTGCCAGCTCACCCCGACAGGCATGGCAAGAGACCCAGTACTTC. Translating it yields CASSPRQAWQETQYF.

This clone was observed a handful of times. V and J are TRBV4-1 and TRBJ2-2, with 9 positions matching TRBD2. The CDR3 runs 15 residues. The germline V gene encodes CDR1 MGHRA and CDR2 YSYEKL. V lost 1 base to trimming and J lost 6 bases; unmatched junction nucleotides: 3. This CDR3 reads CASSQGIAGAGELFF. CDR3 in DNA: TGCGCCAGCAGCCAAGGAATAGCGGGAGCCGGGGAGCTGTTTTTT.

The V and J genes are TRBV28 and TRBJ2-6; TRBD2 might be the D (6 bases). This CDR3 comprises 18 residues. Trimming took 6 bases from V and 1 from J, leaving 19 bases between them. Germline CDR1 and CDR2: MDHEN and SYDVKM. CDR3 residues: CASRPGVGGRSGANVLTF. The CDR3 DNA is TGTGCCAGCAGGCCGGGAGTGGGGGGAAGATCTGGGGCCAACGTCCTGACTTTC.

The CDR3 bases are TGCGCCAGCAGCTTGGCTAGGGAAGAGACCCAGTACTTC. The encoded protein is CASSLAREETQYF. The J gene is TRBJ2-5, the V gene TRBV5-1; D unresolved. V was cut by 0 bases and J by 3 bases, with 6 bases left in between. Per the germline V gene, CDR1 is SGHRS and CDR2 is YFSETQ. The CDR3 is 13 residues long.

The CDR3 reads CASSRMTTGGTDTQYF. The CDR3 nucleotides read TGTGCCAGCAGCCGAATGACGACAGGGGGGACAGATACGCAGTATTTT. This chain links TRBV3-1 (or the pseudogene TRBV3-2) with TRBJ2-3; 9 bases are a match to TRBD1. V lost 4 bases and J lost 3; bases outside the gene matches: 8. Germline lookup yields CDR1 LGHDT and CDR2 YNNKEL (reference sequence). The CDR3 length is 16 residues.

This clone was seen a single time. V gene TRBV19 combines with J gene TRBJ2-5, with no clear D. The CDR3 totals 15 residues. Trimming cost V 5 bases and J 5 bases, with 18 bases left between them. Germline V gives CDR1 LNHDA, CDR2 SQIVND (reference sequence). CDR3 DNA: TGTGCCAGTAGTTATCAGTCCTCAGCAAGGGAGACCCAGTACTTC. As protein: CASSYQSSARETQYF.

V is TRBV19 and J is TRBJ1-2; 8 bases agree with TRBD1. CDR1 is LNHDA and CDR2 is SQIVND in the germline V gene (reference sequence). J was trimmed by 3 bases and V by 4 bases; bases with no gene match: 7. The CDR3 sequence is 15 residues long. DNA of the CDR3: TGTGCCAGTAGTACCTACGGGACAGGAGACTATGGCTACACCTTC. Protein sequence: CASSTYGTGDYGYTF. Based on the CDR3 plus reference TRBV19 and TRBJ1-2, the full variable domain is DGGITQSPKYLFRKEGQNVTLSCEQNLNHDAMYWYRQDPGQGLRLIYYSQIVNDFQKGDIAEGYSVSREKKESFPLTVTSAQKNPTAFYLCASSTYGTGDYGYTFGSGTRLTVV.

This chain connects TRBV5-1 to TRBJ2-3; D is undetermined. CDR1 is SGHRS and CDR2 is YFSETQ in the germline V gene. V was pared by 0 bases and J by 2 bases, with 10 bases between. The CDR3 is made up of 15 amino acids. For the CDR3, the DNA is TGCGCCAGCAGCTTGGGGCAGGCCTACACAGATACGCAGTATTTT. Its translation: CASSLGQAYTDTQYF.

The rearrangement joins TRBV6-5 to TRBJ2-7; the D gene is possibly TRBD2 (6 bases). In germline, CDR1 is MNHEY, CDR2 SVGAGI. Trimming cost V 2 bases and J 4 bases, with 12 bases left between them. The CDR3 has 14 residues. CDR3 protein: CASSYGFSGYEQYF. CDR3 DNA: TGTGCCAGCAGTTACGGGTTTAGCGGATACGAGCAGTACTTC.

This rearrangement joins TRBV5-8 to TRBJ1-3; TRBD1 is a possible D gene (5 bases). There are 17 residues in the CDR3. Germline V lookup: CDR1 SGHTS, CDR2 YDEGEE. V lost 3 bases to trimming and J lost 0 bases, with 16 bases between them. CDR3 bases: TGTGCCAGCAGCTCCCCGGGGCATCGCCTCTCTGGAAACACCATATATTTT. Translated: CASSSPGHRLSGNTIYF.

J is TRBJ2-1 and V is TRBV29-1, with 15 bases matching TRBD2. J gave up 4 bases and V 3 bases, and 7 bases lay outside the gene matches. The CDR3 contains 17 residues. CDR1 and CDR2 (germline): SQVTM, ANQGSEA. CDR3: CSVDGTSGGLSYNEQFF. The CDR3 coding sequence is TGCAGCGTTGACGGGACTAGCGGGGGGCTTTCTTACAATGAGCAGTTCTTC.

The chain uses TRBV18 and TRBJ2-5; no clear D. Trimming removed 0 bases from V and 3 bases from J, with 2 bases in between. The CDR3 has 12 amino acids. Per the germline V gene, CDR1 is KGHSH and CDR2 is LQKENI. This chain's CDR3 is CASSPPEETQYF. The CDR3 DNA follows: TGTGCCAGCTCACCACCGGAAGAGACCCAGTACTTC.

This rearrangement joins TRBV10-1 to TRBJ1-4; D might be TRBD1 (5 bases). The CDR3 runs to 13 residues. CDR1 and CDR2 (germline): WNHNN, SYGVQD (reference sequence). V was shortened by 2 bases and J by 8 bases, with 9 bases between the two germline ends. CDR3 sequence reads: CASSEQGSEKLFF. As DNA, the CDR3 is TGCGCCAGCAGTGAGCAGGGTTCGGAAAAACTGTTTTTT.

J is TRBJ1-5 and V is TRBV5-6; D remains unclear. The CDR3 is 13 amino acids. V was pared by 4 bases and J by 3 bases, with 8 bases between. Germline V CDR1 and CDR2: SGHDT, YYEEEE. The CDR3 loop reads CASSRRNNQPQHF. CDR3 DNA sequence: TGTGCCAGCAGCCGGAGAAACAATCAGCCCCAGCATTTT.

The chain employs TRBV6-1 and TRBJ1-3; D is uncertain. From germline, CDR1 is MNHNS and CDR2 SASEGT. This CDR3 contains 15 residues. V lost 1 base and J 0 bases, leaving 7 bases between the germline ends. The CDR3: CASSEGRSSGNTIYF. CDR3 DNA sequence: TGTGCCAGCAGTGAAGGACGGAGCTCTGGAAACACCATATATTTT.

This chain joins TRBV4-2 and TRBJ2-7; 11 nucleotides align to TRBD2. The germline V gene encodes CDR1 LGHNA and CDR2 YNFKEQ. The length of the CDR3 is 14 residues. Trimming at V came to 2 bases and at J to 5 bases, leaving 2 bases not matched to a gene. CDR3 bases: TGTGCCAGCAGCCAATTTAGCGGGAGGGACGAGCAGTACTTC. Translated, it gives CASSQFSGRDEQYF.